This entry lists 26 T cell receptor beta chains sequenced from one sample in a study of T-cell memory formation after mild COVID-19. Using its own MiXCR run on the 5' RACE reads, TCRdb lists one record per CDR3 protein. The table records about 450,000 distinct CDR3 sequences, 23% of them present only once. The sample taken for sequencing was PBMCs or a T cell subset sorted from them (not recorded which). The receptor set was obtained from an adult woman who had mild COVID-19 (a few samples of this study predate the infection). Cell type and time point are not known.

The sample holds a few counts of this clonotype. The CDR3 spells CASSLSSLRGKNEQFF. The CDR3 DNA reads as TGTGCCAGCAGCCTCTCCTCCTTGCGTGGAAAGAATGAGCAGTTCTTC. This rearrangement joins TRBV9 to TRBJ2-1, with unresolved D. CDR1 is SGDLS and CDR2 is YYNGEE in the germline V gene. V was trimmed by 4 bases and J by 7 bases, leaving 21 bases between them. The CDR3 totals 16 residues.

This clonotype was seen only a few times. V usage is TRBV19 and J usage is TRBJ2-1; tentatively, D is TRBD2 (5 bases). V gave up 1 base and J gave up 2 bases, with 12 bases separating them. The CDR3 runs to 16 residues. CDR1 LNHDA and CDR2 SQIVND come from the germline V gene (reference sequence). The CDR3 is CASSIGGGSPYNEQFF. The CDR3 region has the DNA TGTGCCAGTAGTATAGGCGGAGGATCGCCCTACAATGAGCAGTTCTTC.

This clonotype showed up just a few times. DNA of the CDR3: TGTGCCAGCAGCCAAGATCGCGGAACAGAAGGGGCCTACGAGCAGTACTTC. Translated, it gives CASSQDRGTEGAYEQYF. The gene calls are TRBV4-2 and TRBJ2-7, with D perhaps matching TRBD1 (5 bases). V was cut by 0 bases and J by 2 bases, with 17 bases left in between. The germline V gene encodes CDR1 LGHNA and CDR2 YNFKEQ. The CDR3 consists of 17 residues.

The V and J genes are TRBV5-1 and TRBJ2-3; the match to TRBD2 covers 11 bases. V lost 6 bases to trimming and J lost 0 bases; unmatched junction nucleotides: 3. This CDR3 has 15 residues. Germline V lookup: CDR1 SGHRS, CDR2 YFSETQ. The CDR3 region has the DNA TGCGCCAGCATCCGGACTAGCGGGAGCACAGATACGCAGTATTTT. It is translated as CASIRTSGSTDTQYF.

This chain links TRBV12-3 or TRBV12-4 with TRBJ2-7, with D possibly TRBD2 on 6 matching bases. This CDR3 contains 15 residues. The V and J ends lost 5 bases and 0 bases respectively, with 14 bases between them. The CDR3 loop is CASSEAGGHSYEQYF. In DNA, the CDR3 is TGTGCCAGCAGTGAGGCCGGGGGTCACTCCTACGAGCAGTACTTC.

The rearrangement uses TRBV3-1 and TRBJ2-4, with 10 bases identical to TRBD1. Germline V CDR1 and CDR2: LGHDT, YNNKEL (reference sequence). V lost 0 bases, J lost 1 base, and 15 bases stayed unmatched. The CDR3 is 21 residues long. The CDR3 protein is CASSQDGGTGAYWEAKNIQYF. DNA of the CDR3: TGTGCCAGCAGCCAAGATGGGGGGACAGGGGCATACTGGGAGGCCAAAAACATTCAGTACTTC.

This clonotype occurred a few times. The chain combines TRBV20-1 with TRBJ2-7; 8 bases match TRBD2. The CDR3 has 13 residues. V lost 5 bases and J lost 0; bases outside the gene matches: 3. CDR1 is DFQATT, CDR2 SNEGSKA, per germline (reference sequence). CDR3 DNA sequence: TGCAGTGCTGTGGGACTAGGCTCCTACGAGCAGTACTTC. It yields the protein CSAVGLGSYEQYF.

This clonotype was recorded a few times. The chain links TRBV6-2 or TRBV6-3 to TRBJ2-1; D is uncertain. The CDR3 contains 17 residues. Germline lookup yields CDR1 MNHEY and CDR2 SVGEGT. Between the trimmed V and J ends, which lost 2 bases and 2 bases, there was a span of 16 bases. CDR3 bases: TGTGCCAGCAGTTACGCGGCTGATTTTACGGCCTACAATGAGCAGTTCTTC. Its protein is CASSYAADFTAYNEQFF.

The chain joins TRBV7-9 to TRBJ2-2, with TRBD1 identical over 7 bases. J gave up 6 bases and V 5 bases, and 9 bases lay outside the gene matches. There are 15 residues in the CDR3. The V gene's germline CDR1 is SEHNR and CDR2 FQNEAQ (reference sequence). The CDR3 is CASSRQTGTPGELFF. The CDR3 coding sequence is TGTGCCAGCAGCCGACAGACAGGGACCCCCGGGGAGCTGTTTTTT.

The CDR3 sequence: CATGTSGTGGTQYF. The CDR3 DNA is TGTGCCACCGGGACTAGCGGGACCGGGGGGACCCAGTACTTC. The V call is TRBV24-1, the J call TRBJ2-5; TRBD2 matches 13 bases. V lost 9 bases to trimming and J lost 7 bases; unmatched junction nucleotides: 7. Germline lookup yields CDR1 KGHDR and CDR2 SFDVKD. CDR3 size: 14 residues.

This sequence joins TRBV20-1 and TRBJ1-3; no definite D call. The V gene's germline CDR1 is DFQATT and CDR2 SNEGSKA (reference sequence). The CDR3 is 14 amino acids. V dropped 3 bases and J dropped 2 bases, with 11 bases sitting between them. The CDR3 loop is CSASNLWAGNTIYF. In nucleotides, the CDR3 is TGCAGTGCTAGCAACTTATGGGCTGGAAACACCATATATTTT.

The rearrangement uses TRBV30 and TRBJ2-1, with D possibly matching TRBD1 (5 bases). Germline values: CDR1 GTSNPN, CDR2 SVGIG (reference sequence). There are 13 residues in the CDR3. Trimming took 5 bases from V and 2 from J, leaving 10 bases between them. CDR3 amino acids: CAWAMDTYNEQFF. The CDR3 DNA sequence: TGTGCCTGGGCGATGGACACCTACAATGAGCAGTTCTTC.

This clonotype was found a few times. The V and J genes are TRBV4-1 and TRBJ2-7, with a weak D call TRBD2 (7 bases). The CDR3 runs to 14 residues. The V gene lost 1 base and the J gene lost 3 bases, with 10 bases spanning the gap. Germline CDR1 MGHRA, CDR2 YSYEKL. The CDR3 reads CASSQGGGRYEQYF. Written as DNA, the CDR3 is TGCGCCAGCAGCCAAGGCGGGGGCCGCTACGAGCAGTACTTC.

This clonotype appeared a few times. An end of the junction does not agree with germline; a read error may underlie this. V is TRBV7-7 and J is TRBJ2-3; no definite D call. The CDR3 is 13 amino acids. Germline assignment: CDR1 SSHAT and CDR2 FNYEAQ (reference sequence). Here the CDR3 DNA reads TGTGCTAGCAGCTTTTCCTTCACAGATACGCAGTATTTT. It translates to CASSFSFTDTQYF.

This chain connects TRBV6-5 to TRBJ1-1; D unresolved. V lost 0 bases, J lost 0 bases, and 8 bases lay in between. The CDR3 is made up of 15 amino acids. Germline CDR1 reads MNHEY; CDR2 reads SVGAGI. The DNA of the CDR3 is TGTGCCAGCAGTTACTCCCCAGACATGAACACTGAAGCTTTCTTT. Its translation: CASSYSPDMNTEAFF.

V gene TRBV9 combines with J gene TRBJ2-5; 10 positions agree with TRBD2. Germline lookup yields CDR1 SGDLS and CDR2 YYNGEE. This CDR3 is 16 amino acids long. The J segment lost 2 bases and the V segment lost 2 bases, leaving 6 bases of the junction unmatched. The CDR3 reads CASSVTSGVVQETQYF. CDR3 nucleotide sequence: TGTGCCAGCAGCGTTACTAGCGGGGTTGTTCAAGAGACCCAGTACTTC.

The rearrangement uses TRBV12-3 or TRBV12-4 and TRBJ2-3, with 7 bases matching TRBD1. CDR3 size: 15 residues. The V segment lost 4 bases and the J segment 2 bases; nucleotides outside the gene matches: 6. The CDR3 loop reads CASSSHDRATDTQYF. The CDR3 DNA follows: TGTGCCAGCAGTTCCCATGACAGGGCCACAGATACGCAGTATTTT.

This clonotype turned up a few times. The CDR3, as DNA: TGTGCCAGCAGCCCTCGAGCGGGAGAAATTGTCACCGGGGAGCTGTTTTTT. Protein sequence: CASSPRAGEIVTGELFF. This chain links TRBV4-2 with TRBJ2-2; 8 bases are a match to TRBD2. After removal of 4 bases from V and 4 bases from J, the junction contained 11 bases not matched to a gene. Germline assignment: CDR1 LGHNA and CDR2 YNFKEQ. CDR3 length equals 17 residues.

This clonotype has a handful of counts. The CDR3 region has the DNA TGTGCCAGCAGCTCCCGGGTTAGGGGAAGGGGCGAGTCCTACAATGAGCAGTTCTTC. It translates to CASSSRVRGRGESYNEQFF. This rearrangement joins TRBV7-9 to TRBJ2-1; D is perhaps TRBD1 (5 bases). Trimming removed 4 bases from V and 1 base from J, with 23 bases in between. The germline V gene encodes CDR1 SEHNR and CDR2 FQNEAQ (reference sequence). The CDR3 totals 19 residues.

V is TRBV9 and J is TRBJ2-2, with TRBD2 matching 10 bases. Germline assignment: CDR1 SGDLS and CDR2 YYNGEE. This CDR3 is built from 19 residues. V was pared by 1 base and J by 1 base, with 10 bases of the junction left unmatched. The CDR3 reads CASSVSGLAVRGNTGELFF. CDR3 nucleotides: TGTGCCAGCAGCGTATCTGGACTAGCGGTGCGAGGGAACACCGGGGAGCTGTTTTTT.

This rearrangement joins TRBV6-8 to TRBJ2-5, with 14 bases lining up with TRBD2. Losses at the gene ends were 11 bases for V and 3 bases for J; bases not matched to a gene: 11. The CDR3 has 16 residues. The germline V gene encodes CDR1 MNHGY and CDR2 SAAAGT. The DNA for the CDR3 is TGTGCCCGTAAACGACGGGGACTAGCGGGGGAAGAGACCCAGTACTTC. This translates into CARKRRGLAGEETQYF.

This chain connects TRBV11-3 to TRBJ2-2; possibly TRBD1 or TRBD2 for D (6 bases each). The V end was cut by 6 bases, the J end by 8 bases, with 22 bases between. Germline-derived CDR1 and CDR2 are SGHNT and YENEEA. This CDR3 contains 16 residues. For the CDR3, the DNA is TGTGCCAGCAGACCCACCCCAACTAGGGGGAGGGGGGAGCTGTTTTTT. It yields the protein CASRPTPTRGRGELFF.

V is TRBV27 and J is TRBJ1-1, with TRBD1 as a possible D gene (5 bases). The germline gives CDR1 MNHEY, CDR2 SMNVEV (reference sequence). V lost 3 bases and J 3 bases, leaving 14 bases between the germline ends. There are 15 residues in the CDR3. The CDR3 reads CASSFGRMGDTEAFF. The CDR3 coding sequence is TGTGCCAGCAGTTTTGGTAGGATGGGGGACACTGAAGCTTTCTTT.

The rearrangement uses TRBV12-3 or TRBV12-4 and TRBJ2-7; TRBD2 matches at 10 bases. The junction had 6 bases not matched to a gene; V was cut back by 6 bases and J by 1 base. The CDR3 has 15 residues. The CDR3 here is CASRASGRGSYEQYF. DNA for the CDR3: TGTGCCAGCAGAGCCAGCGGGAGGGGGTCCTACGAGCAGTACTTC.

This clonotype was observed a few times. The V and J genes are TRBV7-6 and TRBJ2-3; TRBD2 aligns across 7 bases. The CDR3 is made up of 15 amino acids. Losses at the gene ends were 1 base for V and 2 bases for J; bases not matched to a gene: 3. From germline, CDR1 is SGHVS and CDR2 FNYEAQ. CDR3 in amino acids: CASSLEGTNTDTQYF. The CDR3 nucleotides read TGTGCCAGCAGCTTAGAGGGGACTAACACAGATACGCAGTATTTT. The full variable domain, in which reference TRBV7-6 and TRBJ2-3 provide the parts outside the CDR3, is GAGVSQSPRYKVTKRGQDVALRCDPISGHVSLYWYRQALGQGPEFLTYFNYEAQQDKSGLPNDRFSAERPEGSISTLTIQRTEQRDSAMYRCASSLEGTNTDTQYFGPGTRLTVL.

This clonotype was seen repeatedly, ten times or more. The chain uses TRBV6-1 and TRBJ1-1; D remains unclear. CDR1 MNHNS and CDR2 SASEGT come from the germline V gene. The CDR3 totals 14 residues. Trimming shortened V by 11 bases and J by 3 bases, and 19 bases separated the two germline ends. In DNA, the CDR3 is TGTGCCGTAATGTGGAATGGTGCGGACACTGAAGCTTTCTTT. Amino acid sequence: CAVMWNGADTEAFF.